The 12 T cell receptor beta chains below were found in one sample sequenced in a study of tumor-infiltrating lymphocytes in primary liver carcinoma. Out of unsorted whole blood came the blood RNA, and germline DNA was extracted as well. The input was approximately 500 ng total RNA; TCR beta cDNA was made from it with a constant-region primer. Generation of the TCR beta libraries relied on three nested multiplex PCR rounds using slightly modified ARM-PCR. Use of TRBV1-TRBV30 forward primers with a C-beta reverse primer characterized the first two PCR rounds, which lasted roughly 9 cycles each. TCRdb re-called the multiplex PCR reads with MiXCR, one entry per CDR3 protein. Of about 350,000 distinct CDR3 sequences in the sample, roughly 61% were seen once. Sequencing was carried out using peripheral blood. These receptors were obtained from a man between 40 and 49 years old with primary liver carcinoma and hepatitis B virus infection.

A remark on this clonotype: Germline is not matched at one junction end, which may reflect a read error. Here the CDR3 reads CASIFRTGGETQHF. Written as DNA, the CDR3 is TGTGCCAGCATCTTTCGGACAGGGGGAGAGACCCAGCACTTC. The chain couples TRBV11-2 to TRBJ2-5; TRBD1 aligns across 10 bases. Germline V gene lookup returns CDR1 SGHAT and CDR2 FQNNGV. CDR3 length: 14 residues.

The chain carries TRBV14 and TRBJ1-1; no clear D gene. V lost 2 bases, J lost 7 bases, and 11 bases lay in between. The germline V gene has CDR1 SGHDN and CDR2 FVKESK. This CDR3 spans 13 amino acids. The CDR3 region has the DNA TGTGCCAGCAGCCAACACCGGGCATGTGAAGCTTTCTTT. This translates into CASSQHRACEAFF. The full variable domain, with the rest looked up from reference TRBV14 and TRBJ1-1, is EAGVTQFPSHSVIEKGQTVTLRCDPISGHDNLYWYRRVMGKEIKFLLHFVKESKQDESGMPNNRFLAERTGGTYSTLKVQPAELEDSGVYFCASSQHRACEAFFGQGTRLTVV.

The chain joins TRBV29-1 to TRBJ2-1; 8 nucleotides align to TRBD1. The J call may be faulty, since TRBJ2-7 better matches the DNA end. The CDR3 length is 13 residues. Germline CDR1 SQVTM, CDR2 ANQGSEA. This chain's CDR3 is CSAIATGETEQYF. CDR3 in DNA: TGCAGCGCCATCGCGACAGGGGAGACTGAGCAGTACTTC.

This clonotype was recorded a few times. The chain uses TRBV6-2 or TRBV6-3 and TRBJ1-1; a possible D gene is TRBD1 (5 bases). Germline-derived CDR1 and CDR2 are MNHEY and SVGEGT. There are 15 residues in the CDR3. Trimming removed 5 bases from V and 3 bases from J, with 16 bases in between. CDR3 amino acids: CASSLGDGLDTEAFF. DNA of the CDR3: TGTGCCAGCAGTCTCGGGGACGGCCTTGACACTGAAGCTTTCTTT.

V usage is TRBV11-2 and J usage is TRBJ2-1, with TRBD2 matching over 7 bases. With V trimmed by 8 bases and J by 7 bases, 14 bases remained unmatched. CDR3 length: 15 amino acids. From germline, CDR1 is SGHAT and CDR2 FQNNGV. Here the CDR3 reads CASGVGTIIGNEQFF. DNA for the CDR3: TGTGCCAGCGGCGTCGGGACTATCATCGGGAATGAGCAGTTCTTC.

The chain employs TRBV25-1 and TRBJ1-6; weak D call: TRBD1 (6 bases). Trimming pared 8 bases from V and 5 bases from J, leaving 13 bases between. The CDR3 is 14 amino acids. Germline V gene lookup returns CDR1 MGHDK and CDR2 SYGVNS. CDR3 amino acids: CASRLGADNSPLHF. For the CDR3, the DNA is TGTGCCAGCCGTTTGGGGGCGGATAATTCACCCCTCCACTTT. The full variable domain, with the rest looked up from reference TRBV25-1 and TRBJ1-6, is EADIYQTPRYLVIGTGKKITLECSQTMGHDKMYWYQQDPGMELHLIHYSYGVNSTEKGDLSSESTVSRIRTEHFPLTLESARPSHTSQYLCASRLGADNSPLHFGNGTRLTVT.

With respect to this clonotype: A clone one base away is much larger, so this may be a read error. The chain joins TRBV7-9 to TRBJ1-1; D not certain. Per the germline V gene, CDR1 is SEHNR and CDR2 is FQNEAQ (reference sequence). V was pared by 6 bases and J by 7 bases, with 15 bases between. The CDR3 totals 13 residues. In DNA form, the CDR3 reads TGTGCCAGCAGTCTGAGGGCGCCCTATGAAGCTTTCTTT. This encodes CASSLRAPYEAFF.

Ten or more counts support this clonotype. This sequence joins TRBV11-3 and TRBJ2-1, with unresolved D. Germline values: CDR1 SGHNT, CDR2 YENEEA. The CDR3 has 12 amino acids. The V and J ends lost 3 bases and 9 bases respectively, with 9 bases between them. The CDR3 sequence: CASSLHLGEQFF. DNA of the CDR3: TGTGCCAGCAGCTTGCATTTGGGTGAGCAGTTCTTC.

Regarding this clonotype: No conserved phenylalanine or tryptophan ends this CDR3, so it is likely a read error. The rearrangement links TRBV29-1 to TRBJ2-5; 7 nucleotides align to TRBD2. The CDR3 has 13 residues. Germline V lookup: CDR1 SQVTM, CDR2 ANQGSEA. The trim removed 7 bases at V and 0 bases at J, leaving 5 bases unmatched. Written as DNA, the CDR3 is TGCAGCGCCAGGCGGGGGTACCAAGAGACCCAGTACTTA. The encoded protein is CSARRGYQETQYL.

The rearrangement links TRBV11-2 to TRBJ2-7; TRBD1 matches 8 bases. Trimming took 5 bases from V and 5 from J; bases not matched to a gene: 14. The CDR3 length is 16 residues. Germline-derived CDR1 and CDR2 are SGHAT and FQNNGV. The CDR3 nucleotides read TGTGCCAGCAGCCAGTGGCGACAGGGGCATTGGGACGAGCAGTACTTC. Translated, it gives CASSQWRQGHWDEQYF.

The J gene is TRBJ2-1, the V gene TRBV11-2, with D perhaps matching TRBD1 or TRBD2 (7 bases each). CDR1 is SGHAT, CDR2 FQNNGV, per germline. The CDR3 is 13 amino acids. CDR3 in DNA: TGTACCATCGAGGGGGCGGGAGATGATTGGCAGTTCTTC. Protein sequence: CTIEGAGDDWQFF.

CDR3 nucleotides: TGTGTCAGTAGCTTAGATCGGTTCAGGGTTGTTGACAATGAGCAGTTCTTC. Translated, it gives CVSSLDRFRVVDNEQFF. The rearrangement uses TRBV11-2 and TRBJ2-1; weak D call: TRBD1 (5 bases). CDR1 and CDR2 (germline): SGHAT, FQNNGV. This CDR3 has 17 residues.